The rows below give T cell receptor beta chains drawn from one sample of a study of T cell responses to AZD1222 COVID-19 vaccine. TCRdb's table, derived via immunoSEQ multiplex PCR, lists solely in-frame clones and lacks some. The data contain under 150,000 clones, 65% to 90% of them singletons. The source was peripheral blood, collected 28 days after the second dose of the MenACWY control vaccine. These TCRs come from an adult who received the MenACWY meningococcal vaccine as a control. CDR3s include the opening cysteine and the closing phenylalanine or tryptophan. The order of the fields is D gene, J gene, clone size, V gene, CDR3 protein, CDR3 DNA. A D gene is named only where the DNA matches it firmly. Expanded clones are given a class, and other clones once, few, many or no size at all.

D gene: NA
J gene: TRBJ1-2
clone size: few
V gene: TRBV19
CDR3 protein: CASSLVWGQSRSYGYTF
CDR3 DNA: TGTGCCAGTAGCCTAGTTTGGGGGCAGTCACGGTCATATGGCTACACCTTC

D gene: TRBD1
J gene: TRBJ2-4
clone size: NA
V gene: TRBV7-3
CDR3 protein: CASSGTGLAKNIQYF
CDR3 DNA: TGTGCCAGCAGCGGGACAGGGTTAGCCAAAAACATTCAGTACTTC

D gene: TRBD1
J gene: TRBJ2-1
clone size: NA
V gene: TRBV5-1
CDR3 protein: CASSLQGEGEQFF
CDR3 DNA: TGCGCCAGCAGCTTGCAGGGGGAAGGTGAGCAGTTCTTC

D gene: NA
J gene: TRBJ1-2
clone size: NA
V gene: TRBV6-5
CDR3 protein: CASSYSTDYGYTF
CDR3 DNA: TGTGCCAGCAGTTACTCGACAGACTATGGCTACACCTTC

D gene: NA
J gene: TRBJ1-4
clone size: NA
V gene: TRBV4-3
CDR3 protein: CASSQDNRQRGNEKLFF
CDR3 DNA: TGCGCCAGCAGCCAAGATAATCGGCAGAGAGGCAATGAAAAACTGTTTTTT

D gene: TRBD1
J gene: TRBJ1-2
clone size: once
V gene: TRBV6-5
CDR3 protein: CASSSRTGNHGYTF
CDR3 DNA: TGTGCCAGCAGTTCCCGGACAGGGAATCATGGCTACACCTTC

D gene: TRBD2
J gene: TRBJ2-5
clone size: NA
V gene: TRBV28
CDR3 protein: CASTLAVQETQYF
CDR3 DNA: TGTGCCAGCACACTAGCGGTACAAGAGACCCAGTACTTC

D gene: NA
J gene: TRBJ1-3
clone size: once
V gene: TRBV2
CDR3 protein: CASTEARSLSGNTIYF
CDR3 DNA: TGTGCCAGCACCGAAGCGCGGTCACTCTCTGGAAACACCATATATTTT

D gene: TRBD2
J gene: TRBJ2-3
clone size: NA
V gene: TRBV7-2
CDR3 protein: CASSNNRASGGTDTQYF
CDR3 DNA: TGTGCCAGCAGCAACAACCGGGCTAGCGGGGGCACAGATACGCAGTATTTT

D gene: NA
J gene: TRBJ1-5
clone size: NA
V gene: TRBV28
CDR3 protein: CASHGNYNQPQHF
CDR3 DNA: TGTGCCAGCCATGGGAACTACAATCAGCCCCAGCATTTT

D gene: NA
J gene: TRBJ2-6
clone size: once
V gene: TRBV6-5
CDR3 protein: CATARVPGANVLTF
CDR3 DNA: TGTGCCACCGCGAGGGTCCCTGGGGCCAACGTCCTGACTTTC

D gene: TRBD1
J gene: TRBJ2-1
clone size: NA
V gene: TRBV19
CDR3 protein: CASSIRDRGVEQFF
CDR3 DNA: TGTGCCAGTAGTATCCGAGACAGGGGGGTTGAGCAGTTCTTC

D gene: NA
J gene: TRBJ2-5
clone size: NA
V gene: TRBV30
CDR3 protein: CAWINGPGETQYF
CDR3 DNA: TGTGCCTGGATTAACGGTCCCGGGGAGACCCAGTACTTC

D gene: TRBD1
J gene: TRBJ1-1
clone size: NA
V gene: TRBV29-1
CDR3 protein: CSVGQGHHGGTEAFF
CDR3 DNA: TGCAGCGTTGGACAGGGTCACCATGGGGGCACTGAAGCTTTCTTT

D gene: NA
J gene: TRBJ2-7
clone size: NA
V gene: TRBV27
CDR3 protein: CASISSLGGGTAHYEQYF
CDR3 DNA: TGTGCCAGCATCTCCTCCTTAGGGGGAGGGACGGCCCACTACGAGCAGTACTTC

D gene: TRBD1
J gene: TRBJ2-5
clone size: NA
V gene: TRBV5-4
CDR3 protein: CASSSQGSQETQYF
CDR3 DNA: TGTGCCAGCAGCTCACAGGGGTCCCAAGAGACCCAGTACTTC

D gene: TRBD2
J gene: TRBJ2-2
clone size: NA
V gene: TRBV5-1
CDR3 protein: CASSLTSGGAVPGELFF
CDR3 DNA: TGCGCCAGCAGCTTGACTAGCGGGGGGGCGGTCCCCGGGGAGCTGTTTTTT

D gene: TRBD1
J gene: TRBJ1-2
clone size: NA
V gene: TRBV5-1
CDR3 protein: CASSTGTASNYGYTF
CDR3 DNA: TGCGCCAGCAGCACAGGGACAGCCTCTAACTATGGCTACACCTTC

D gene: NA
J gene: TRBJ2-3
clone size: once
V gene: TRBV5-1
CDR3 protein: CASSIDDYTDTQYF
CDR3 DNA: TGCGCCAGCAGCATCGATGACTACACAGATACGCAGTATTTT

D gene: NA
J gene: TRBJ2-2
clone size: few
V gene: TRBV28
CDR3 protein: CASSRRDPRNTGELFF
CDR3 DNA: TGTGCCAGCAGCCGAAGGGACCCCCGGAACACCGGGGAGCTGTTTTTT

D gene: NA
J gene: TRBJ1-2
clone size: NA
V gene: TRBV5-1
CDR3 protein: CASSFEGLGYGYTF
CDR3 DNA: TGCGCCAGCAGCTTTGAGGGTTTAGGGTATGGCTACACCTTC

D gene: NA
J gene: TRBJ1-3
clone size: NA
V gene: TRBV18
CDR3 protein: CASSPGAAGNTIYF
CDR3 DNA: TGTGCCAGCTCACCAGGGGCAGCAGGAAACACCATATATTTT

D gene: TRBD1
J gene: TRBJ2-1
clone size: NA
V gene: TRBV10-1
CDR3 protein: CASGTGADNEQFF
CDR3 DNA: TGCGCCAGTGGGACAGGGGCAGACAATGAGCAGTTCTTC

D gene: NA
J gene: TRBJ2-7
clone size: once
V gene: TRBV21-1
CDR3 protein: CASSKSPGTDYEQYF
CDR3 DNA: TGTGCCAGCAGCAAATCCCCTGGGACAGACTACGAGCAGTACTTC

D gene: TRBD2
J gene: TRBJ2-5
clone size: NA
V gene: TRBV18
CDR3 protein: CASSPPSSGRLTQYF
CDR3 DNA: TGTGCCAGCTCACCACCGTCTAGCGGGAGGCTTACCCAGTACTTC

D gene: NA
J gene: TRBJ1-2
clone size: NA
V gene: TRBV27
CDR3 protein: CASSLSPVNYGYTF
CDR3 DNA: TGTGCCAGCAGTTTATCTCCAGTTAACTATGGCTACACCTTC

D gene: NA
J gene: TRBJ1-6
clone size: NA
V gene: TRBV18
CDR3 protein: CASSPPTSAYNSPLHF
CDR3 DNA: TGTGCCAGCTCACCACCAACGTCGGCCTATAATTCACCCCTCCACTTT

D gene: NA
J gene: TRBJ2-5
clone size: NA
V gene: TRBV4-3
CDR3 protein: CASSQDLAGATQVAETQYF
CDR3 DNA: TGCGCCAGCAGCCAAGATTTGGCAGGGGCCACGCAGGTTGCGGAGACCCAGTACTTC

D gene: NA
J gene: TRBJ1-5
clone size: once
V gene: TRBV2
CDR3 protein: CASSEALGIGPQHF
CDR3 DNA: TGTGCCAGCAGTGAAGCGCTAGGTATCGGGCCCCAGCATTTT

D gene: NA
J gene: TRBJ2-3
clone size: NA
V gene: TRBV2
CDR3 protein: CASSEGRTSTDTQYF
CDR3 DNA: TGTGCCAGCAGTGAAGGGCGGACCTCCACAGATACGCAGTATTTT

D gene: TRBD1
J gene: TRBJ1-2
clone size: few
V gene: TRBV19
CDR3 protein: CASRARDRGRNYGYTF
CDR3 DNA: TGTGCCAGTAGAGCGAGGGACAGGGGGCGCAACTATGGCTACACCTTC

D gene: NA
J gene: TRBJ1-5
clone size: once
V gene: TRBV10-2
CDR3 protein: CASQARLGQPQHF
CDR3 DNA: TGCGCCAGCCAGGCCAGGTTGGGTCAGCCCCAGCATTTT

D gene: NA
J gene: TRBJ1-4
clone size: NA
V gene: TRBV5-6
CDR3 protein: CASEPQGGNEKLFF
CDR3 DNA: TGTGCCAGCGAACCACAGGGAGGAAATGAAAAACTGTTTTTT

D gene: TRBD2
J gene: TRBJ2-7
clone size: NA
V gene: TRBV10-3
CDR3 protein: CASRGSGTSSYEQYF
CDR3 DNA: TGTGCCTCCAGGGGTTCTGGGACTAGCAGCTACGAGCAGTACTTC

D gene: TRBD1
J gene: TRBJ1-3
clone size: NA
V gene: TRBV28
CDR3 protein: CASSLGTGFGNTIYF
CDR3 DNA: TGTGCCAGCAGCCTAGGGACAGGGTTTGGAAACACCATATATTTT

D gene: NA
J gene: TRBJ2-7
clone size: once
V gene: TRBV9
CDR3 protein: CASSVSSSYEQYF
CDR3 DNA: TGTGCCAGCAGCGTCTCCTCCTCCTACGAGCAGTACTTC

D gene: TRBD1
J gene: TRBJ1-4
clone size: NA
V gene: TRBV27
CDR3 protein: CASSPGGEKLFF
CDR3 DNA: TGTGCCAGCTCCCCAGGGGGGGAAAAACTGTTTTTT

D gene: TRBD1
J gene: TRBJ1-6
clone size: NA
V gene: TRBV5-1
CDR3 protein: CASSTAGTGNNSPLHF
CDR3 DNA: TGCGCCAGCAGCACCGCCGGGACAGGGAATAATTCACCCCTCCACTTT

D gene: TRBD1
J gene: TRBJ1-6
clone size: NA
V gene: TRBV7-9
CDR3 protein: CASSLTGQANSPLHF
CDR3 DNA: TGTGCCAGCAGCTTAACGGGACAGGCTAATTCACCCCTCCACTTT